This T cell receptor beta chain was profiled in a study of blood T cell repertoires in COVID-19. As for the study in general: Spain, Italy and the United States supplied samples that represented acute and convalescent COVID-19.

Study members were between about 18 and 100 years old and lived in around 24 US regions. In the authors' methods: Amplification from reference gene primers served as the basis for estimated nucleated cell counts. Profiled with immunoSEQ multiplex PCR; TCRdb holds only in-frame clones, not every one. The V and J calls and clone size are taken from that table; D and trimming were inferred from the DNA. The sample holds some 200,000 clones, about nine tenths seen once. Specimen: PBMCs or T cells enriched from blood (not recorded which). The clonotype comes from a woman younger than 35 who had recovered from COVID-19.

Here the CDR3 reads CASSWTSVAYEQYF. In nucleotides, the CDR3 is TGTGCCAGCAGCTGGACTAGCGTGGCCTACGAGCAGTACTTC. This rearrangement joins TRBV13 to TRBJ2-7; TRBD2 matches 9 bases. Germline lookup yields CDR1 PRHDT and CDR2 FYEKMQ (reference sequence). The length of the CDR3 is 14 residues. J gave up 2 bases and V 4 bases, and 3 bases lay outside the gene matches.